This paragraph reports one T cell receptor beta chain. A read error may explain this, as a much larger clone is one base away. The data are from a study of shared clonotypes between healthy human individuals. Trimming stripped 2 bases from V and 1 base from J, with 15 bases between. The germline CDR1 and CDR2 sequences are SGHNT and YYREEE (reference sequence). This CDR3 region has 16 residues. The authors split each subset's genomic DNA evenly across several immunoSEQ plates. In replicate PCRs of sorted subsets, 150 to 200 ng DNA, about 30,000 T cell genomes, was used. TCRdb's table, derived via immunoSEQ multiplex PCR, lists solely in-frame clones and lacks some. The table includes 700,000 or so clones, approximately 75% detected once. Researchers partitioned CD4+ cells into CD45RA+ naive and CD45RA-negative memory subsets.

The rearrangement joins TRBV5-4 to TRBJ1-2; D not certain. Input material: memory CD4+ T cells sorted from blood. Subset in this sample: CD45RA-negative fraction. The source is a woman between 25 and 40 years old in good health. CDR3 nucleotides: TGTGCCAGCAGCTTCTATGGCGAATCTATTAACTATGGCTACACCTTC. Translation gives CASSFYGESINYGYTF.